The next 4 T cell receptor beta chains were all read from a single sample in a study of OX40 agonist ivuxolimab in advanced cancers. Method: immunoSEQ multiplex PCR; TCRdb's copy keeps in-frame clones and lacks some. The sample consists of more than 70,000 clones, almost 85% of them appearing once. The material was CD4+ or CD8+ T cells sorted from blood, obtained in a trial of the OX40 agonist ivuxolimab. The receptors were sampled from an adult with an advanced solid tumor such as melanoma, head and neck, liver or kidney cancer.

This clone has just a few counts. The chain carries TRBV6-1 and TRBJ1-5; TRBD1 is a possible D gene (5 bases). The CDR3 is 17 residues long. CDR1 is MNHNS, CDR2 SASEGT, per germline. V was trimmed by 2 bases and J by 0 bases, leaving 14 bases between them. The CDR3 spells CASSERQLWDSNQPQHF. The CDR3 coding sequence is TGTGCCAGCAGTGAACGACAGTTATGGGATAGCAATCAGCCCCAGCATTTT.

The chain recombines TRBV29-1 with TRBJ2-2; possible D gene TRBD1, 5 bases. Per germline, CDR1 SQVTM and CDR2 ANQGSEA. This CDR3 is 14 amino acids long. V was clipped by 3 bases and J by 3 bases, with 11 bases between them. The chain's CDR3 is CSVDKGMDTGELFF. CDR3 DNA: TGCAGCGTTGATAAGGGGATGGACACCGGGGAGCTGTTTTTT.

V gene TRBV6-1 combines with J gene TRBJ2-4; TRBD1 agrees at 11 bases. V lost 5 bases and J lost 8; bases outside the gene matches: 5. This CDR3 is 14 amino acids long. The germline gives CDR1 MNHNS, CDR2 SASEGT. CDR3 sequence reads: CASSWTGGKDIQYF. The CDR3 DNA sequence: TGTGCCAGCAGTTGGACAGGGGGCAAGGACATTCAGTACTTC.

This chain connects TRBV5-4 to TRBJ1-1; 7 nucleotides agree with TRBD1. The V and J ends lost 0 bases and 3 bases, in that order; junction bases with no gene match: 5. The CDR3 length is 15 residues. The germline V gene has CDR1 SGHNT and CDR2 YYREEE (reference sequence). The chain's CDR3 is CASSLANRGDTEAFF. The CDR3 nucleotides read TGTGCCAGCAGCTTGGCCAACAGGGGAGACACTGAAGCTTTCTTT.